This TCR beta chain is from a study of post-analysis software for immune sequencing data. Study as a whole: Recorded subtypes: relapsing-remitting, secondary progressive, progressive-relapsing; some patients unannotated.

The library was made from cDNA and included unique molecular identifiers. Using its own MiXCR run on the PCR reads, TCRdb lists one record per CDR3 protein. This sample has about 800,000 distinct CDR3 sequences, with 25% to 30% found just once. As for this clonotype: Its antigen remains unidentified.

Study-level findings and limits: Comparison with controls showed significantly lower normalized Chao1 diversity in multiple sclerosis patients. A few TRBV segments were significantly more frequent in patients than in controls. TRBV5-6, TRBV5-1 and TRBV20-1 were among these segments.

There are 13 residues in the CDR3. Trimming shortened V by 1 base and J by 5 bases, and 5 bases separated the two germline ends. CDR1 MGHDK and CDR2 SYGVNS come from the germline V gene. Material for sequencing was blood. This TCR came from a girl aged 10-17 years with multiple sclerosis. This chain connects TRBV25-1 to TRBJ1-4; D is ambiguous. DNA of the CDR3: TGTGCCAGCAGTGAATTCGGGAATGAAAAACTGTTTTTT. It encodes CASSEFGNEKLFF.